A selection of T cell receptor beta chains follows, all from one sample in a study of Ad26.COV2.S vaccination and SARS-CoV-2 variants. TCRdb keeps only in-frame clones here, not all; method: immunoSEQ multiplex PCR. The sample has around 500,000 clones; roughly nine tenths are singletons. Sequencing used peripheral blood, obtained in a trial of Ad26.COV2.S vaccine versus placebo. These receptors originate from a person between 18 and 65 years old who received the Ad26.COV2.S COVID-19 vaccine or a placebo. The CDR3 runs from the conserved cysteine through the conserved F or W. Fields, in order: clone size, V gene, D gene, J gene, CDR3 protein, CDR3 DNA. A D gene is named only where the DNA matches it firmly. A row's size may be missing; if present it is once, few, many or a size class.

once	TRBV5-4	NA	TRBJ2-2	CASSLAQKNTGELFF	TGTGCCAGCAGCTTGGCACAGAAGAACACCGGGGAGCTGTTTTTT
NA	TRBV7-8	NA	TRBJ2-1	CASSSRGPAVYNEQFF	TGTGCCAGCAGCTCAAGGGGACCGGCAGTATACAATGAGCAGTTCTTC
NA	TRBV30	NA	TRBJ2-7	CAWSPGPREQYF	TGTGCCTGGTCCCCGGGACCGCGGGAGCAGTACTTC
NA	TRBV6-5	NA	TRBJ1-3	CASKPGEAGNTIYF	TGTGCCAGCAAACCGGGTGAGGCTGGAAACACCATATATTTT
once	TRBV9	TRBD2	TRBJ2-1	CASSSGGTSYNEQFF	TGTGCCAGCAGCAGCGGGGGGACCTCCTACAATGAGCAGTTCTTC
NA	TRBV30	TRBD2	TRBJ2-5	CAWSGTREETQYF	TGTGCCTGGAGCGGGACTAGGGAAGAGACCCAGTACTTC
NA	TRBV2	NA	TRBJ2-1	CASSSRTIYNEQFF	TGTGCCAGCAGTAGCAGGACAATCTACAATGAGCAGTTCTTC
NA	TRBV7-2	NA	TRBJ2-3	CASSWGSQHQYF	TGTGCCAGCAGCTGGGGCAGCCAACACCAGTATTTT
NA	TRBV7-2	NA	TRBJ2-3	CASSLEWTSTDTQYF	TGTGCCAGCAGCTTAGAGTGGACTAGCACAGATACGCAGTATTTT
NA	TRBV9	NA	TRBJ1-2	CASRRTANYGYTF	TGTGCCAGCAGGCGGACGGCTAACTATGGCTACACCTTC
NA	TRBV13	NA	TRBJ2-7	CASILFSGGRSYEQYF	TGTGCCAGCATCCTCTTCAGCGGCGGTCGCTCCTACGAGCAGTACTTC
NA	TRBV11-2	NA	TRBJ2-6	CASSLTSGANVLTF	TGTGCCAGCAGCTTAACCTCTGGGGCCAACGTCCTGACTTTC